A single sample gave rise to the 16 T cell receptor beta chains below, sequenced in a study of glioma-infiltrating T cells after dendritic cell vaccination (dated by TCRdb to the mid-2010s). To prepare the library, the immunoSEQ multiplex PCR assay was applied. TCRdb obtained this table from immuneACCESS and retained in-frame rearrangements with V and J assigned. These tables miss some clones; where compared with another copy, unresolved V genes account for less than half of the shortfall, and the remainder is unexplained. The sample table contains approximately 84,000 clones; only one count was recorded for around 86% of them. About a sixth of the sample rests with the top ten. Material: blood, obtained before dendritic cell vaccination. These receptors all stem from a human donor with glioblastoma.

This chain joins TRBV7-9 and TRBJ1-2, with D perhaps TRBD1 (5 bases). Deletions cut 5 bases from V and 1 base from J, with 17 bases between. The germline gives CDR1 SEHNR, CDR2 FQNEAQ (reference sequence). The CDR3 runs 16 residues. The CDR3 here is CASSLPSTAYNYGYTF. The DNA of the CDR3 is TGTGCCAGCAGCCTCCCCTCGACAGCTTATAACTATGGCTACACCTTC. The full variable domain, its missing parts supplied by reference TRBV7-9 and TRBJ1-2, is DTGVSQNPRHKITKRGQNVTFRCDPISEHNRLYWYRQTLGQGPEFLTYFQNEAQLEKSRLLSDRFSAERPKGSFSTLEIQRTEQGDSAMYLCASSLPSTAYNYGYTFGSGTRLTVV.

The chain links TRBV27 to TRBJ2-7, with a possible D match to TRBD2 (7 bases). The germline gives CDR1 MNHEY, CDR2 SMNVEV (reference sequence). The V end was cut by 4 bases, the J end by 3 bases, with 19 bases between. This CDR3 spans 16 amino acids. The CDR3 loop is CASSYGGGGSGYEQYF. Here the CDR3 DNA reads TGTGCCAGCAGTTACGGGGGAGGGGGGAGTGGCTACGAGCAGTACTTC.

This clone occurred a few times. The rearrangement uses TRBV19 and TRBJ2-3; TRBD1 matches at 11 bases. The V gene's germline CDR1 is LNHDA and CDR2 SQIVND (reference sequence). The CDR3 length is 16 residues. J was trimmed by 4 bases and V by 3 bases; bases with no gene match: 6. The CDR3 DNA reads TGTGCCAGTAGTATCCCACCGGGACAGGGGGCAGATACGCAGTATTTT. It encodes CASSIPPGQGADTQYF.

The V and J genes are TRBV7-9 and TRBJ2-7; 9 bases are shared with TRBD1. Germline V lookup: CDR1 SEHNR, CDR2 FQNEAQ (reference sequence). V lost 5 bases and J lost 1; bases outside the gene matches: 6. The length of the CDR3 is 15 residues. CDR3 sequence (DNA): TGTGCCAGCAGCCAGCGACAGGGGGTGTCCTACGAGCAGTACTTC. Its protein product is CASSQRQGVSYEQYF.

The CDR3: CASSVPGQDSYEQYF. CDR3 bases: TGTGCCAGCAGCGTACCGGGACAGGACTCCTACGAGCAGTACTTC. V and J are TRBV7-8 and TRBJ2-7, with 8 bases that match TRBD1. Germline V gene sequence: CDR1 SGHVS, CDR2 FQNEAQ. CDR3 length equals 15 residues. The V gene end was trimmed by 5 bases and the J gene end by 0 bases; junction bases not matched to a gene: 6.

The chain recombines TRBV5-1 with TRBJ2-1; D unclear. The CDR3 contains 15 residues. The V gene's germline CDR1 is SGHRS and CDR2 YFSETQ. The V and J ends lost 2 bases and 5 bases respectively, with 14 bases between them. CDR3 DNA: TGCGCCAGCAGCTTCGAGGTAGTTTTCAACAATGAGCAGTTCTTC. It translates to CASSFEVVFNNEQFF. Filled out from reference TRBV5-1 and TRBJ2-1, the complete variable domain reads KAGVTQTPRYLIKTRGQQVTLSCSPISGHRSVSWYQQTPGQGLQFLFEYFSETQRNKGNFPGRFSGRQFSNSRSEMNVSTLELGDSALYLCASSFEVVFNNEQFFGPGTRLTVL.

This clone was detected once. This chain connects TRBV6-1 to TRBJ1-2; 9 bases are a match to TRBD1. J was trimmed by 10 bases and V by 1 base; bases with no gene match: 4. The CDR3 extends over 13 amino acids. Germline assignment: CDR1 MNHNS and CDR2 SASEGT. The CDR3 is CASSEVGQGDYTF. The CDR3 DNA reads TGTGCCAGCAGTGAAGTGGGACAGGGAGACTACACCTTC.

Turning to this clone: The junction differs from germline at one of its ends, possibly a read error. The chain carries TRBV6-5 and TRBJ2-7; no firm D call. In germline, CDR1 is MNHEY, CDR2 SVGAGI. The CDR3 is 13 residues long. DNA for the CDR3: TGTGCCAGCAGCTCAGGTTTCTCCCACGAGCAGTACTTC. Amino acids: CASSSGFSHEQYF.

The genes are TRBV5-4 and TRBJ2-7, with TRBD2 as a possible D gene (6 bases). The CDR3 has 12 amino acids. The germline V gene encodes CDR1 SGHNT and CDR2 YYREEE (reference sequence). In DNA form, the CDR3 reads TGTGAGACTCGCGGGGAATCCTACGAGCAGTACTTC. Translating gives CETRGESYEQYF.

V gene TRBV7-9 combines with J gene TRBJ1-5; a possible D gene is TRBD1 (5 bases). The CDR3 loop spans 17 amino acids. CDR1 SEHNR and CDR2 FQNEAQ come from the germline V gene (reference sequence). V was clipped by 1 base and J by 7 bases, with 20 bases between them. The CDR3 bases are TGTGCCAGCAGCTTAGTTCTTGGGGGGTACTCCTACCAGCCCCAGCATTTT. Protein: CASSLVLGGYSYQPQHF.

This clone appeared a few times. J is TRBJ2-2 and V is TRBV19, with 9 bases matching TRBD2. Germline V lookup: CDR1 LNHDA, CDR2 SQIVND (reference sequence). J was trimmed by 2 bases and V by 2 bases; bases with no gene match: 12. The CDR3 consists of 19 residues. The CDR3 region has the DNA TGTGCCAGTAGTATAATCAGGCGCGGGAGGGCCCCTAACACCGGGGAGCTGTTTTTT. Translating it yields CASSIIRRGRAPNTGELFF. The full variable domain, with the rest looked up from reference TRBV19 and TRBJ2-2, is DGGITQSPKYLFRKEGQNVTLSCEQNLNHDAMYWYRQDPGQGLRLIYYSQIVNDFQKGDIAEGYSVSREKKESFPLTVTSAQKNPTAFYLCASSIIRRGRAPNTGELFFGEGSRLTVL.

This chain uses TRBV7-2 with TRBJ1-2, with D possibly matching TRBD1 (5 bases). The CDR3 is 16 amino acids. Trimming took 0 bases from V and 8 from J, leaving 19 bases between them. The germline CDR1 and CDR2 sequences are SGHTA and FQGNSA. The CDR3 region has the DNA TGTGCCAGCAGCTTAGCCTCCGGGACTCAGTATCGAGGCTACACCTTC. Translated: CASSLASGTQYRGYTF.

This chain links TRBV27 with TRBJ1-5, with D unclear. The V gene's germline CDR1 is MNHEY and CDR2 SMNVEV (reference sequence). V gave up 8 bases and J gave up 4 bases, with 15 bases separating them. The CDR3 has 14 amino acids. The CDR3 nucleotides are TGTGCCAGCGCGCCACGCACGGGGAATCAGCCCCAGCATTTT. This gives the protein CASAPRTGNQPQHF.

The chain has TRBV5-1 and TRBJ1-4; 8 bases fit TRBD1. V shed 4 bases, J shed 8 bases, and the junction held 4 bases outside the gene matches. CDR1 is SGHRS and CDR2 is YFSETQ in the germline V gene. The CDR3 loop spans 13 amino acids. The CDR3 loop is CASSDRGREKLFF. The DNA of the CDR3 is TGCGCCAGCAGCGACAGGGGTCGGGAAAAACTGTTTTTT.

The V and J genes are TRBV7-6 and TRBJ2-2, with TRBD2 matching over 8 bases. The CDR3 totals 16 residues. Trimming took 5 bases from V and 0 from J; bases not matched to a gene: 5. Germline V gives CDR1 SGHVS, CDR2 FNYEAQ. The CDR3 region has the DNA TGTGCCAGCAGCATCCTACTAGCGGCGAACACCGGGGAGCTGTTTTTT. This codes for CASSILLAANTGELFF.

The V and J genes are TRBV6-6 and TRBJ2-3; D gene ambiguous. CDR1 and CDR2 (germline): MNHNY, SVGAGI (reference sequence). The CDR3 is made up of 12 amino acids. V was cut by 7 bases and J by 8 bases, with 13 bases left in between. CDR3 in DNA: TGTGCCAGCACGACAATTCCCGGTACGCAGTATTTT. Translated, it gives CASTTIPGTQYF.